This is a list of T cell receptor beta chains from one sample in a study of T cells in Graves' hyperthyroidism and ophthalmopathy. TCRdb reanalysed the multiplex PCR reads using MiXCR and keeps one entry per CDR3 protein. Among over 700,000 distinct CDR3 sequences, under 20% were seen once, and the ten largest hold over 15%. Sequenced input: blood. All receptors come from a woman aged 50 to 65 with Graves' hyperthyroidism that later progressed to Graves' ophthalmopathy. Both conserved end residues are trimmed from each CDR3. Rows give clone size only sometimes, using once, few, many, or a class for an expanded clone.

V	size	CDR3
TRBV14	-	ASSQVLATGELF
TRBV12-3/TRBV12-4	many	ASSTTGGGGETQY
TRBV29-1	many	SVVGRITYEQY
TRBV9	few	ASSVSTGWNSPLH
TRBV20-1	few	SVTQNNYGYT
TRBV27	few	ASSSRIDPGEQY
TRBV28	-	ASSFFTSETTSTDTQY
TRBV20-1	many	SARDSWGQGNEKLF
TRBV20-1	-	SARLAGTGETQY
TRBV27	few	ASSLSPPQGANVLT
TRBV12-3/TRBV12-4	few	ASTPPGTGSYEQY
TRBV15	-	ATIRDQAGNEQF
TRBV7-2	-	ASSLEPPGGYQETQY
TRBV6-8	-	ATVPASTAGELF
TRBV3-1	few	ASSQDTGSYGYT
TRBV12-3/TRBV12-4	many	ASSGTVLAKNIQY
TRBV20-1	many	SAPDREGGYT
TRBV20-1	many	SARHAESGDVVSTDTQY
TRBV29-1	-	SVVAGGYQETQY
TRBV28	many	ASTTGTVYEQY
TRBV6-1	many	ASSGDRDGYGYT
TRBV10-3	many	AISESPGQSNSNQPQH
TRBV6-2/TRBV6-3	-	ASSLAGASDEQF
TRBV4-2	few	ASSQDLDSSDTQY
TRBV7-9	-	ASSRVVENYGYT
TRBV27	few	ASSTTGRYNEQF
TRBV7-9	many	ASSHGQGLGNTIY
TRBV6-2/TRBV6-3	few	ASSYSGQGRQETQY
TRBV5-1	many	ASSLAGDRNTGELF
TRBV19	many	ASSKDLPGQGFNEQF
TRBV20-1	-	SLAGGLTETQY
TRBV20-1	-	SASEGEVGIDTQY
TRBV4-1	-	ASSQAITLSGAQH
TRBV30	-	AYRMERDSPLH
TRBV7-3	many	ASRRTSGEEQF
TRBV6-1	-	ASSQDREVHYEQY
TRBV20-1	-	SASTGNQPQH